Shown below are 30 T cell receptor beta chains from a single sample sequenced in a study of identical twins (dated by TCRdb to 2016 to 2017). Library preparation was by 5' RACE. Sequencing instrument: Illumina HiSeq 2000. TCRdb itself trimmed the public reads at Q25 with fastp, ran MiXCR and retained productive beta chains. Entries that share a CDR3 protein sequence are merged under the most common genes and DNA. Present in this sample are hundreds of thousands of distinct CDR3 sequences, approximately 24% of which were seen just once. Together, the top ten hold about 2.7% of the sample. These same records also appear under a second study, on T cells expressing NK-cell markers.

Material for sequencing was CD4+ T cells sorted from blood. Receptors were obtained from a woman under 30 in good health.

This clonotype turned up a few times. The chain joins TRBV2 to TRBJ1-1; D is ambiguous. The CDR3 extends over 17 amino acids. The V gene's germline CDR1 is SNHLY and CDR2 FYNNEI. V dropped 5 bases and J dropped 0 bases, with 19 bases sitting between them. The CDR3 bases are TGTGCCAGCAGTTTGGAGGCATATCTTCGGGTGAACACTGAAGCTTTCTTT. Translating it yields CASSLEAYLRVNTEAFF.

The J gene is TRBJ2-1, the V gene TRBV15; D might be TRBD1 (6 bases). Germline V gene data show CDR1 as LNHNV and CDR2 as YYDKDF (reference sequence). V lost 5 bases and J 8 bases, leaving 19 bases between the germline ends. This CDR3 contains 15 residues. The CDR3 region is CATSSGDILGDEQFF. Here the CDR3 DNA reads TGTGCCACCAGCTCCGGGGACATACTGGGGGATGAGCAGTTCTTC. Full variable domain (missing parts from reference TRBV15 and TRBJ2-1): DAMVIQNPRYQVTQFGKPVTLSCSQTLNHNVMYWYQQKSSQAPKLLFHYYDKDFNNEADTPDNFQSRRPNTSFCFLDIRSPGLGDTAMYLCATSSGDILGDEQFFGPGTRLTVL.

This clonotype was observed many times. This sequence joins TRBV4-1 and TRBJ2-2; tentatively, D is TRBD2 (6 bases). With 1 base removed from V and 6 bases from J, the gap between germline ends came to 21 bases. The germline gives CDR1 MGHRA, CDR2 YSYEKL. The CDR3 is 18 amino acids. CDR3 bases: TGCGCCAGCAGCCAAGTAGGTTCGCCGAAGCCGGGGGCCGGGGAGCTGTTTTTT. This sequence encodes CASSQVGSPKPGAGELFF.

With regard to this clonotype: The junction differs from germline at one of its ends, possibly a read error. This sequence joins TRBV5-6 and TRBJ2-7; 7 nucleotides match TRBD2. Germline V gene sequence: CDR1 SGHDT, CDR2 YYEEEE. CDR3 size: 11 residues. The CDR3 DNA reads TGTGCCAGCAGCTCCTTACGGGGGAGGGACTTC. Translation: CASSSLRGRDF.

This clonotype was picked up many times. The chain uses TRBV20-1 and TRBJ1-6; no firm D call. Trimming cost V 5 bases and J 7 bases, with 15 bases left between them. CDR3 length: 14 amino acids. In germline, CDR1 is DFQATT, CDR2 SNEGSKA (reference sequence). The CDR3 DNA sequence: TGCAGTGCTGCCCAGTCGGTGGTAAATTCACCCCTCCACTTT. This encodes CSAAQSVVNSPLHF.

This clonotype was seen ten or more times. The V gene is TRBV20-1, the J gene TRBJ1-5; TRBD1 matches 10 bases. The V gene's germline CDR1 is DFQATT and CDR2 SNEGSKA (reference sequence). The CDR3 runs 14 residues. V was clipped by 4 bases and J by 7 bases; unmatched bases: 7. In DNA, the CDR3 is TGCAGTGCTATCCGGGACAGGGGAGAGCAGCCCCAGCATTTT. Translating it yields CSAIRDRGEQPQHF.

CDR3 nucleotide sequence: TGCGCCAGCAGCCCTGGGCAGACTAGCGATCTCCAAGAGACCCAGTACTTC. Translating it yields CASSPGQTSDLQETQYF. The V call is TRBV5-1, the J call TRBJ2-5; 8 nucleotides line up with TRBD2. After removal of 4 bases from V and 1 base from J, the junction contained 12 bases not matched to a gene. The CDR3 is 17 residues long. Germline V gene data show CDR1 as SGHRS and CDR2 as YFSETQ.

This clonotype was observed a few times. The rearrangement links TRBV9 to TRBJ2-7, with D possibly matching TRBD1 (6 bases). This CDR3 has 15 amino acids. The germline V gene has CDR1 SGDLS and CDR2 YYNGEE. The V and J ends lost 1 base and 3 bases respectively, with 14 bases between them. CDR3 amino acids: CASSVMGDTGYEQYF. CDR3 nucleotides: TGTGCCAGCAGCGTAATGGGGGACACCGGCTACGAGCAGTACTTC. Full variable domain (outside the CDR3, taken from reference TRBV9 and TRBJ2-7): DSGVTQTPKHLITATGQRVTLRCSPRSGDLSVYWYQQSLDQGLQFLIQYYNGEERAKGNILERFSAQQFPDLHSELNLSSLELGDSALYFCASSVMGDTGYEQYFGPGTRLTVT.

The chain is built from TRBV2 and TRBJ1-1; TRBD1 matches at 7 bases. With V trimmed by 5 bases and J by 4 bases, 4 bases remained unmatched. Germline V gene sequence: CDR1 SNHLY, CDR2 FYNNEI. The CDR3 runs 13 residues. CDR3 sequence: CASSTGVSTEAFF. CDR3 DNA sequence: TGTGCCAGCAGTACAGGGGTTAGCACTGAAGCTTTCTTT.

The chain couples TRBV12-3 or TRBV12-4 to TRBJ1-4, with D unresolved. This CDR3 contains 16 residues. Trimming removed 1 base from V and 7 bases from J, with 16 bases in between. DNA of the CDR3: TGTGCCAGCAGTTTAGGATTTCAAAGTGGAGGTGAAAAACTGTTTTTT. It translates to CASSLGFQSGGEKLFF.

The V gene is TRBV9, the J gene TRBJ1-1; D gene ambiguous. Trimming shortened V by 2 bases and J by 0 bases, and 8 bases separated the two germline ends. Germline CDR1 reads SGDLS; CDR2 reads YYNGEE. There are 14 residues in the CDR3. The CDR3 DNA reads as TGTGCCAGCAGCGTTCTAGGGTTGAACACTGAAGCTTTCTTT. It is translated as CASSVLGLNTEAFF. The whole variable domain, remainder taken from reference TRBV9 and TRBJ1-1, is DSGVTQTPKHLITATGQRVTLRCSPRSGDLSVYWYQQSLDQGLQFLIQYYNGEERAKGNILERFSAQQFPDLHSELNLSSLELGDSALYFCASSVLGLNTEAFFGQGTRLTVV.

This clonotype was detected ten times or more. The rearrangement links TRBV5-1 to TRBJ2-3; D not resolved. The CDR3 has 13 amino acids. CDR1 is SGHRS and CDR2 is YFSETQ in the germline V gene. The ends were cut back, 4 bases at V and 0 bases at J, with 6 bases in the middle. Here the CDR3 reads CASSHSSTDTQYF. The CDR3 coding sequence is TGCGCCAGCAGCCATTCGAGCACAGATACGCAGTATTTT. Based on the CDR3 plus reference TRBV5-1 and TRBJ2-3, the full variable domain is KAGVTQTPRYLIKTRGQQVTLSCSPISGHRSVSWYQQTPGQGLQFLFEYFSETQRNKGNFPGRFSGRQFSNSRSEMNVSTLELGDSALYLCASSHSSTDTQYFGPGTRLTVL.

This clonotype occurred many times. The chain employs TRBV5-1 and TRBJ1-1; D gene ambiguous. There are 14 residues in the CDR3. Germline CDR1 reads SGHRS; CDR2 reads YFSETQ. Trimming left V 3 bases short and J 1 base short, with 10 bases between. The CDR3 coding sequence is TGCGCCAGCAGCTGGAAAGGTGAGAACACTGAAGCTTTCTTT. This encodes CASSWKGENTEAFF.

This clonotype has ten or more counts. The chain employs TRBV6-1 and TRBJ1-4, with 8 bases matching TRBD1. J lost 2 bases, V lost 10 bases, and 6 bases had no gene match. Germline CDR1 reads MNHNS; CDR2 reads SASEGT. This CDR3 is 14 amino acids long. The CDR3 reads CATRGPDTNEKLFF. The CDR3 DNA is TGTGCCACCAGGGGGCCGGATACTAATGAAAAACTGTTTTTT.

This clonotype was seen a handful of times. CDR3: CASSLNLLGTQYF. CDR3 bases: TGTGCCAGCAGCTTAAATCTCCTGGGGACCCAGTACTTC. J is TRBJ2-5 and V is TRBV7-6; no clear D. The CDR3 is 13 residues long. Germline assignment: CDR1 SGHVS and CDR2 FNYEAQ. The V and J ends lost 2 bases and 7 bases respectively, with 11 bases between them.

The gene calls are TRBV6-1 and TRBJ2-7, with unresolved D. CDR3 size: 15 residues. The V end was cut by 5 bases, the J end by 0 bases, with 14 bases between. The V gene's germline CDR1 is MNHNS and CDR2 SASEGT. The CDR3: CASSRDSRVSYEQYF. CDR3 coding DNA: TGTGCCAGCAGTCGAGACTCACGGGTCTCCTACGAGCAGTACTTC.

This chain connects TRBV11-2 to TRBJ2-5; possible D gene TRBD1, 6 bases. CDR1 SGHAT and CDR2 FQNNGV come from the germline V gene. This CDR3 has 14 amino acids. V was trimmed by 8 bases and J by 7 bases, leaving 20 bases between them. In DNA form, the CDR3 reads TGTGCCAGCGCCCCATACAGGGATTCGCGGACCCAGTACTTC. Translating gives CASAPYRDSRTQYF.

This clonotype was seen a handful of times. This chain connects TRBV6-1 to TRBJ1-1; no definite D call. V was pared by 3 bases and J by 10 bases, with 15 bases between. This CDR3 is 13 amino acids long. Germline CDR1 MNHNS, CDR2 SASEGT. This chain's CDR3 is CASSDPGPSVAFF. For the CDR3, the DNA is TGTGCCAGCAGTGACCCAGGCCCGTCGGTAGCTTTCTTT.

CDR3 bases: TGTGCCAGCAGGGGACAAGCCCATGGCTACACCTTC. Protein sequence: CASRGQAHGYTF. J is TRBJ1-2 and V is TRBV6-2 or TRBV6-3; possibly TRBD1 for D (6 bases). The germline V gene has CDR1 MNHEY and CDR2 SVGEGT. This CDR3 comprises 12 residues. V shed 6 bases and J shed 6 bases, with 11 bases lying between them.

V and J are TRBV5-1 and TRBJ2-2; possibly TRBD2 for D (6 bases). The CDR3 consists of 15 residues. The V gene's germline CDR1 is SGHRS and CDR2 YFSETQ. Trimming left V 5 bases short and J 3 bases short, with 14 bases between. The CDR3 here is CASRRDTGYTGELFF. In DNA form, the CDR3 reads TGCGCCAGCAGGCGGGATACGGGGTACACCGGGGAGCTGTTTTTT.

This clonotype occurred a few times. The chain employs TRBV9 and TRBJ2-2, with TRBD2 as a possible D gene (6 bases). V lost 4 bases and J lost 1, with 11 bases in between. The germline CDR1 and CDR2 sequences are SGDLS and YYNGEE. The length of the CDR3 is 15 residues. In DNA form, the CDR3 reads TGTGCCAGCAGCCCTACGACTAGGAACACCGGGGAGCTGTTTTTT. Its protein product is CASSPTTRNTGELFF.

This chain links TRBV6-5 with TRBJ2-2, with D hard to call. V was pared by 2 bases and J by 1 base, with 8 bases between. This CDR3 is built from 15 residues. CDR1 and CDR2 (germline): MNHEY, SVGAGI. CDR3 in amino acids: CASSYRLRNTGELFF. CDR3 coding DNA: TGTGCCAGCAGTTACCGACTTAGGAACACCGGGGAGCTGTTTTTT.

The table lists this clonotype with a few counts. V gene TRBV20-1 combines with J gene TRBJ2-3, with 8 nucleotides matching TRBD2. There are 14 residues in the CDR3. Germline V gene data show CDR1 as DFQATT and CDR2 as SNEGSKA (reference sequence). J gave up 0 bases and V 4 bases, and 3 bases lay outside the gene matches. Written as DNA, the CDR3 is TGCAGTGCTATCGGGAGGGGGAGCACAGATACGCAGTATTTT. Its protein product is CSAIGRGSTDTQYF.

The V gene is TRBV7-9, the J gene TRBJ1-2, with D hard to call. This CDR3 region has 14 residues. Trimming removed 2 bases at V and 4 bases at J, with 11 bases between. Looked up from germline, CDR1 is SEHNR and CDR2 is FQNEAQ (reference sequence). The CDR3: CASSLRPRSYGYTF. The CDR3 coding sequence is TGTGCCAGCAGCTTACGGCCCAGGAGCTATGGCTACACCTTC.

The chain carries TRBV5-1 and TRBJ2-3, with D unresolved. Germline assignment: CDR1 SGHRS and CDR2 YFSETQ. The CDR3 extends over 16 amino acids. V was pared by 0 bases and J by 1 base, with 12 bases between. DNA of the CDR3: TGCGCCAGCAGCTTGGAGACGGCGGCAGGCACAGATACGCAGTATTTT. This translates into CASSLETAAGTDTQYF.

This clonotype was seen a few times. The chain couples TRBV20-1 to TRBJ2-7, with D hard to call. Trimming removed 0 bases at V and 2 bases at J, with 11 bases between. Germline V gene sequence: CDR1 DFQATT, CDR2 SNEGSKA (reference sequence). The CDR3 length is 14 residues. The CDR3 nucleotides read TGCAGTGCTAGAGATCGGATCGCCGCCTACGAGCAGTACTTC. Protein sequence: CSARDRIAAYEQYF.

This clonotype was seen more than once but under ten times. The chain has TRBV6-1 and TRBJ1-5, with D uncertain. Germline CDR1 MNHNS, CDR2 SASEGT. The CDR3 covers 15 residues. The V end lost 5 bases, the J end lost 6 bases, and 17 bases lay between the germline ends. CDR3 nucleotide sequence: TGTGCCAGCAGTACGACCGGTACCCTAAGTCAGCCCCAGCATTTT. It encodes CASSTTGTLSQPQHF.

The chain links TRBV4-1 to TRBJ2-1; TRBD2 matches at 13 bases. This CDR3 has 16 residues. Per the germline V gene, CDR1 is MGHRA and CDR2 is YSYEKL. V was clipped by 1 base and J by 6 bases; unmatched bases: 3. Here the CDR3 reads CASSQGTSGGGNEQFF. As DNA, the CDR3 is TGCGCCAGCAGCCAAGGGACTAGCGGGGGAGGCAATGAGCAGTTCTTC.

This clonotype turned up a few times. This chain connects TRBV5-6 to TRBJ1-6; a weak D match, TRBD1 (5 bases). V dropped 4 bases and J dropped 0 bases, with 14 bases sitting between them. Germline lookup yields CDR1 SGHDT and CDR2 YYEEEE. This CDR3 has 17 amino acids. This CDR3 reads CASSVYRSSSYNSPLHF. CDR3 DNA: TGTGCCAGCAGCGTTTACAGGTCGAGCTCCTATAATTCACCCCTCCACTTT.

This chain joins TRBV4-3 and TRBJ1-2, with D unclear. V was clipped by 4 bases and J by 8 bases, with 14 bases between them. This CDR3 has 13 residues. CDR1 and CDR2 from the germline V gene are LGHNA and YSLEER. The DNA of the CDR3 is TGCGCCAGCAGCCGAAGGGTCGGTGAAGGCTACACCTTC. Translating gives CASSRRVGEGYTF.